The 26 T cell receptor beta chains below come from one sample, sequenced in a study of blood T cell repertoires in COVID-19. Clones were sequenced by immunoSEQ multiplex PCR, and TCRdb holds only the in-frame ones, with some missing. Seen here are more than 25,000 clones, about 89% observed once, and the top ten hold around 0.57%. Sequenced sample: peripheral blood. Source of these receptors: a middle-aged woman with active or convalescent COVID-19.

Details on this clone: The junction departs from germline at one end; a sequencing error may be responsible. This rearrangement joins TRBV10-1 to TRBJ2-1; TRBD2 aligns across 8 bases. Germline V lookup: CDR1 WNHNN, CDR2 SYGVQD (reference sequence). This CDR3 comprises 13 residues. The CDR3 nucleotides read TGCGCCAGCAGTGAAGTGTCGAGCGGGAGTTTGCTCTTC. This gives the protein CASSEVSSGSLLF.

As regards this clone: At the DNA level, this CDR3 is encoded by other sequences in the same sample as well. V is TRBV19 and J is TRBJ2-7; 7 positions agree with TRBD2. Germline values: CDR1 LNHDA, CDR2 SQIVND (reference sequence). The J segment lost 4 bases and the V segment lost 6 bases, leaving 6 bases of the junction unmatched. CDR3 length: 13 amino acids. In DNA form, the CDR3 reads TGTGCCAGTAGCCTAGCGGACTCTTACGAGCAGTACTTC. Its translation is CASSLADSYEQYF.

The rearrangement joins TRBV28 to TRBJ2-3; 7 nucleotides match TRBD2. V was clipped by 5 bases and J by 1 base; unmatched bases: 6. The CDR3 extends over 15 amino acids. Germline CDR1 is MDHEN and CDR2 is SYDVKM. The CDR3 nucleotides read TGTGCCAGCAGTGAAATGGGACTACGCACAGATACGCAGTATTTT. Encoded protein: CASSEMGLRTDTQYF.

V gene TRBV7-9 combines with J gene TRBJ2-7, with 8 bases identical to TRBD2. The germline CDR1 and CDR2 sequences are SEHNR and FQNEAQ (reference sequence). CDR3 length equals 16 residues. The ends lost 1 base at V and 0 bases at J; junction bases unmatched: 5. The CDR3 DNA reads TGTGCCAGCAGCTTAGATGACGGGGGGGACTCCTACGAGCAGTACTTC. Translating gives CASSLDDGGDSYEQYF.

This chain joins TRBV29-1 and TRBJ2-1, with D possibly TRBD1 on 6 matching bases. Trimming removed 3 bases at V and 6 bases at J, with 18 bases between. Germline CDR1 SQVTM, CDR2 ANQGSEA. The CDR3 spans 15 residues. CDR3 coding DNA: TGCAGCGTTGAGTCCAGGGGCTCGTTCCCCAATGAGCAGTTCTTC. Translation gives CSVESRGSFPNEQFF.

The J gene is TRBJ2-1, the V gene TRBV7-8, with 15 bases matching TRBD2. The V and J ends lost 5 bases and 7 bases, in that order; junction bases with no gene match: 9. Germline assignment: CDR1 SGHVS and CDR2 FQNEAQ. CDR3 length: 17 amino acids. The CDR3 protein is CASSRGLAGGSSNEQFF. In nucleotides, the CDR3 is TGTGCCAGCAGCAGGGGACTAGCGGGGGGTTCGAGTAATGAGCAGTTCTTC.

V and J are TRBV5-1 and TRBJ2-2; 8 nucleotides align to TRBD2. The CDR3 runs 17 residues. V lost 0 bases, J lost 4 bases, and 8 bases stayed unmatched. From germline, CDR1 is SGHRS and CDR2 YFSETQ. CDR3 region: CASSLGSSGVSTGELFF. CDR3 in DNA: TGCGCCAGCAGCTTGGGGAGTAGCGGGGTTAGCACCGGGGAGCTGTTTTTT.

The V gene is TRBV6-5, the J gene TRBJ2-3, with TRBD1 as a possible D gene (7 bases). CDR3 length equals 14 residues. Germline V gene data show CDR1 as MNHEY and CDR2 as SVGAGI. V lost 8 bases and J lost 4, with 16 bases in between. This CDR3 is CASEETGRSDTQYF. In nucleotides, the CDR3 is TGTGCCAGCGAAGAGACAGGGAGGTCAGATACGCAGTATTTT.

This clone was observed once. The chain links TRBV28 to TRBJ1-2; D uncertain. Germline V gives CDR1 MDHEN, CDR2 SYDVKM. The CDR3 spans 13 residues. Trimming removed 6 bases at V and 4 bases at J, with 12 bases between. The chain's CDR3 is CASRIGGPYGYTF. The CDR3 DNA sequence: TGTGCCAGCAGAATAGGTGGGCCCTATGGCTACACCTTC.

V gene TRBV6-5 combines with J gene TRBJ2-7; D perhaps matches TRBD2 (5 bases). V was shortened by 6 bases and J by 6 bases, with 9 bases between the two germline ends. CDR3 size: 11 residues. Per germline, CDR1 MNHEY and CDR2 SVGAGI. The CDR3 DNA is TGTGCCAGCAGCCTAAGCGGCGAGCAGTACTTC. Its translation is CASSLSGEQYF.

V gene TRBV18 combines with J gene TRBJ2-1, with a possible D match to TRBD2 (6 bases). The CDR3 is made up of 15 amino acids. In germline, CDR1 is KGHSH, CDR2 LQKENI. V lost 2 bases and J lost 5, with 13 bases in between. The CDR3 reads CASSPGLGGNNEQFF. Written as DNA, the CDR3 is TGTGCCAGCTCACCAGGTCTCGGGGGAAACAATGAGCAGTTCTTC.

The CDR3 DNA reads as TGTGCCAGTAACCCACAGCCAGGGAATGAAAAACTGTTTTTT. It encodes CASNPQPGNEKLFF. The V gene is TRBV19, the J gene TRBJ1-4; weak D call: TRBD1 (5 bases). Trimming took 7 bases from V and 5 from J, leaving 14 bases between them. The CDR3 length is 14 residues. The germline V gene has CDR1 LNHDA and CDR2 SQIVND (reference sequence).

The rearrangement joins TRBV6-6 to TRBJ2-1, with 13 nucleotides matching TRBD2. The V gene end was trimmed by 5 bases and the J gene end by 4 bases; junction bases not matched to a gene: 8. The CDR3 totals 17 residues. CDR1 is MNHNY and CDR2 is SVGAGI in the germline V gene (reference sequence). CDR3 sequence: CASSQPGLAGEYNEQFF. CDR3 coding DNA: TGTGCCAGCAGTCAACCCGGACTAGCGGGGGAGTACAATGAGCAGTTCTTC.

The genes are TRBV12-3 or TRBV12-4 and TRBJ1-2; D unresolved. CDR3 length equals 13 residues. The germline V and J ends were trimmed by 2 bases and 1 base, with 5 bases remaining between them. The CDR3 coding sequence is TGTGCCAGCAGTTTACCGGGTAACTATGGCTACACCTTC. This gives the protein CASSLPGNYGYTF.

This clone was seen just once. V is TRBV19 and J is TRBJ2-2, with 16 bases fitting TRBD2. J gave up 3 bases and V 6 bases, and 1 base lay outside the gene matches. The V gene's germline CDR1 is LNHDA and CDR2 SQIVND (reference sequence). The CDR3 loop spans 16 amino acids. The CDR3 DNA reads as TGTGCCAGTAGGGGGACTAGCGGGAGGGACACCGGGGAGCTGTTTTTT. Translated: CASRGTSGRDTGELFF. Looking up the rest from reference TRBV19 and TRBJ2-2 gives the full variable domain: DGGITQSPKYLFRKEGQNVTLSCEQNLNHDAMYWYRQDPGQGLRLIYYSQIVNDFQKGDIAEGYSVSREKKESFPLTVTSAQKNPTAFYLCASRGTSGRDTGELFFGEGSRLTVL.

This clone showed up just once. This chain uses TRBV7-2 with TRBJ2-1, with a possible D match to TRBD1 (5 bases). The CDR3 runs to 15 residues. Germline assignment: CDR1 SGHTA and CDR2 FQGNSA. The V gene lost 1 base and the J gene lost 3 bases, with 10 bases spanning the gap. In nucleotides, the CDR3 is TGTGCCAGCAGCTTAGTGGCCCAGGGCTACAATGAGCAGTTCTTC. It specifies CASSLVAQGYNEQFF.

CDR3 sequence reads: CASSGGLGYTF. As DNA, the CDR3 is TGTGCCTCTTCGGGGGGGCTTGGCTACACCTTC. The J gene is TRBJ1-2, the V gene TRBV10-3; D may be TRBD1 (6 bases). Trimming left V 11 bases short and J 7 bases short, with 14 bases between. CDR1 and CDR2 (germline): ENHRY, SYGVKD. The CDR3 is 11 residues long.

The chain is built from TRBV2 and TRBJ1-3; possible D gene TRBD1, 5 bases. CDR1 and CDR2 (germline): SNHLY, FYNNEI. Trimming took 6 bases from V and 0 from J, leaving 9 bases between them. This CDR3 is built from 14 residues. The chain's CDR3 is CASRTESSGNTIYF. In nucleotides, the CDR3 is TGTGCCAGCAGGACAGAGAGCTCTGGAAACACCATATATTTT.

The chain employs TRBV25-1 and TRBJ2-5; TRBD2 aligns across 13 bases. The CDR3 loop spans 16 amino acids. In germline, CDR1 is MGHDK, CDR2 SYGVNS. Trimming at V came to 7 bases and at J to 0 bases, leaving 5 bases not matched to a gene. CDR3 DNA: TGTGCCAGCACCTCGGGACTAGCGGGGTACCAAGAGACCCAGTACTTC. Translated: CASTSGLAGYQETQYF.

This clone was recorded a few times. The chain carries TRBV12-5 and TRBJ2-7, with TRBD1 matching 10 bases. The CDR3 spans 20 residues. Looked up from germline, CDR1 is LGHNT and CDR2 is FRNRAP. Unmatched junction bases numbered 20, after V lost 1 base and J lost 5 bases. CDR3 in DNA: TGTGCTAGTGGTTTGGCGACTCTCCTTTCCCCGGGACAGGGGTCCCACGAGCAGTACTTC. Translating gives CASGLATLLSPGQGSHEQYF.

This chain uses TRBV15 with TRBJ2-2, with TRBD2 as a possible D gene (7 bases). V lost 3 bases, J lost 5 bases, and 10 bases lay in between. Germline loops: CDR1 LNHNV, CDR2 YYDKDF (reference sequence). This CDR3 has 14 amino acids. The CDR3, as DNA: TGTGCCACCAGCAGGGGAGGGGGGACCGGGGAGCTGTTTTTT. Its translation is CATSRGGGTGELFF.

CDR3 sequence (DNA): TGTGCCAGCAGCGTAGGCGGGTTGGGACTAGGAGGCTCTCTTGCCGGGGAGCTGTTTTTT. It specifies CASSVGGLGLGGSLAGELFF. The rearrangement links TRBV9 to TRBJ2-2; 8 bases agree with TRBD2. The V gene's germline CDR1 is SGDLS and CDR2 YYNGEE. V lost 0 bases, J lost 6 bases, and 19 bases stayed unmatched. The CDR3 covers 20 residues.

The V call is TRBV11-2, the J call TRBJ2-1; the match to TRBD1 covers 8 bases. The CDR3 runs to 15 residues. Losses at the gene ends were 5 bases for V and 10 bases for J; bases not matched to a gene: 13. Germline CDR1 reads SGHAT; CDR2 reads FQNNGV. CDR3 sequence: CASSRMGQDNMEQFF. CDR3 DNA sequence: TGTGCCAGCAGCCGCATGGGACAGGATAATATGGAGCAGTTCTTC.

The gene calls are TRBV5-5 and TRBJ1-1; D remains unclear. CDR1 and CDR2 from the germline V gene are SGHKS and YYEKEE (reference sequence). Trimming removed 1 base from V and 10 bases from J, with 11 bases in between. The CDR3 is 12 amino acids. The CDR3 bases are TGTGCCAGCAGCTTGACGAATTGGGCAGCTTTCTTT. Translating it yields CASSLTNWAAFF.

The CDR3: CASRTGGGYGYTF. DNA for the CDR3: TGTGCCAGCCGGACAGGGGGCGGGTATGGCTACACCTTC. The chain links TRBV7-2 to TRBJ1-2; 11 nucleotides align to TRBD1. Germline V gene data show CDR1 as SGHTA and CDR2 as FQGNSA. The CDR3 length is 13 residues. Trimming cost V 8 bases and J 5 bases; bases outside gene matches: 4. Full variable domain (outside the CDR3, taken from reference TRBV7-2 and TRBJ1-2): GAGVSQSPSNKVTEKGKDVELRCDPISGHTALYWYRQSLGQGLEFLIYFQGNSAPDKSGLPSDRFSAERTGGSVSTLTIQRTQQEDSAVYLCASRTGGGYGYTFGSGTRLTVV.

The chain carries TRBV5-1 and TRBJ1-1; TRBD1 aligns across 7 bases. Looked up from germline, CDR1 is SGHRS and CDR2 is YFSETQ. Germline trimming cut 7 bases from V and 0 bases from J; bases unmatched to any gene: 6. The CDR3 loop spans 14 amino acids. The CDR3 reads CASGSTGLNTEAFF. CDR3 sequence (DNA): TGCGCCAGCGGATCGACAGGGTTGAACACTGAAGCTTTCTTT.